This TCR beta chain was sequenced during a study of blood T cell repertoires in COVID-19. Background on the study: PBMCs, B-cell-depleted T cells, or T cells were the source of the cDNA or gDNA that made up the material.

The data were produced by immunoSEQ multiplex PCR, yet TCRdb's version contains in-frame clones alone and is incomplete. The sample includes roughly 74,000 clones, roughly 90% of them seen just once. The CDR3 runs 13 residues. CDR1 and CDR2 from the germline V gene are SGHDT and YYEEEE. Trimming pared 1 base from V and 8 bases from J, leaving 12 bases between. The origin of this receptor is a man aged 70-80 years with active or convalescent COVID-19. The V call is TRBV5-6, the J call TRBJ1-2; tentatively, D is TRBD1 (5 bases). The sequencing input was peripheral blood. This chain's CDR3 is CASSLSRVRGYTF. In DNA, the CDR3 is TGTGCCAGCAGCTTGTCCAGGGTACGGGGCTACACCTTC.